This T cell receptor (beta chain) stems from a study of blood T cell repertoires in COVID-19. Study members were between roughly 18 and 100 years old and lived in 24 US regions. In the authors' workflow: Using reference gene primer amplification, nucleated cell counts were estimated. TCRdb's table, derived via immunoSEQ multiplex PCR, lists solely in-frame clones and lacks some. V, J and clone size are those of that table, while D and trimming were read from the DNA. Here the sample spans 200,000 to 250,000 clones, roughly 85% being singletons. CDR1 is KGHSH, CDR2 LQKENI, per germline. Trimming cost V 3 bases and J 1 base; bases outside gene matches: 6. The CDR3 totals 16 residues.

The chain carries TRBV18 and TRBJ2-5; 9 bases are a match to TRBD2. The clonotype originates from a man aged 25 to 40 who had recovered from COVID-19. The sequenced sample consisted of PBMCs or T cells enriched from blood (not recorded which). This CDR3 is CASSPGSGSFQETQYF. The DNA of the CDR3 is TGTGCCAGCTCACCGGGTAGCGGGAGTTTCCAAGAGACCCAGTACTTC. Full variable domain (rest looked up from reference TRBV18 and TRBJ2-5): NAGVMQNPRHLVRRRGQEARLRCSPMKGHSHVYWYRQLPEEGLKFMVYLQKENIIDESGMPKERFSAEFPKEGPSILRIQQVVRGDSAAYFCASSPGSGSFQETQYFGPGTRLLVL.